Sequencing of this T cell receptor (beta chain) was carried out in a study of T cells after yellow fever vaccination (dated by TCRdb to between 2018 and 2021). In the study overall: Libraries from fractions with low cell numbers were prepared with the SMART-Seq v4 Ultra Low Input RNA kit. To follow T-cell clones before and after both primary and booster YFV17D yellow fever vaccination, bulk TCR alpha and beta repertoires underwent longitudinal sequencing. Two healthy male donors, one aged 18 to 29 and one aged 30 to 40 years, made up the cohort. Blood was collected at multiple timepoints before and after primary and secondary immunization, and bulk PBMC replicates and cell subsets were isolated. Results the study describes overall, beyond this receptor: FACS-sorted repertoires could contain abundant contaminating clonotypes from the bulk population, so computational filtering was required. After the booster, most clones that had expanded after primary vaccination were detected again (approximately 97% of CD4 and around nine tenths of CD8), suggesting broad maintenance of memory. Compared with the primary T-cell response, the secondary T-cell response was faster but weaker, reaching its peak on day 5 rather than on day 15. A small fraction of clonotypes appeared in both the CD4 and CD8 compartments, likely as a result of convergent recombination. Because only a couple of donors were included in the study, the extent to which the findings can be generalized is limited.

This clonotype turned up a few times. Its antigen is still unknown. No base quality information exists; no much larger clone differs at one position. TCR cDNA was synthesized by 5'RACE template switching, which introduced a universal primer site and unique molecular identifiers. Priming of cDNA synthesis was performed from both the TCR alpha and TCR beta constant segments. Library amplification involved two PCR steps, and the second step added sample barcodes and sequencing adapters. Sequencing of the libraries was done on either Illumina HiSeq 2500 (2x100 bp) or NovaSeq (2x150 bp). The study's own analysis went as follows. Reads were demultiplexed and collapsed into UMI consensus sequences with MIGEC, and V(D)J alignment was performed with MiXCR. Using edgeR on replicate PBMC samples, clonotypes were called vaccine-responding if FDR was below 0.01 and the log2 fold change was above 5 up to day 15. Bulk clonotypes were assigned CD4 or CD8 identity according to which sequenced CD4 or CD8 repertoire held them at higher abundance. In-frame beta chains were kept once TCRdb had trimmed the public reads at Q25 with fastp and called clones with MiXCR. When rows share a CDR3 protein, they turn into one entry using the most common DNA and genes. Here the V and J calls rest on TCRdb's processing, not on the authors' analysis. This sample has some 300,000 distinct CDR3 sequences in its table, and approximately 8% of those were observed once. 17% of the sample goes to the ten largest clones.

The meaning of the sample's treatment or condition label: live attenuated yellow fever vaccine strain. Two biological replicates of bulk PBMCs were collected at each blood-draw timepoint. A standard Ficoll-Paque protocol was used to isolate PBMCs from peripheral blood. TriZol was used to extract RNA from bulk PBMCs, from CD4 and CD8 fractions, and from dextramer-positive and dextramer-negative fractions. The TCR was taken from a young man who received the YFV17D yellow fever vaccine. The sample consisted of PBMCs, taken roughly 47 days after the first yellow fever vaccination.

The CDR3 region: CASSLVHQEEKLFF. The DNA is as follows: TGTGCCAGCAGTTTAGTACACCAAGAGGAAAAACTGTTTTTT. The receptor chain draws on TRBV12-3 or TRBV12-4 and TRBJ1-4; too little of a D gene remains to name it. V gives up 1 base and J gives up 8 bases, and the segment between their germline ends measures 11 bases. The CDR3 covers 14 residues, taking in both the cysteine and the phenylalanine. The only DNA kept is the CDR3, 42 bases in frame from the first base.